Following are 8 T cell receptor beta chains from one sample sequenced in a study of cytomegalovirus exposure and HLA in healthy donors. The PCR employed 60 Vbeta primers together with 13 Jbeta primers. This table comes from immunoSEQ multiplex PCR, and its TCRdb copy is limited to in-frame clones, with some not included. The repertoire has about 140,000 clones, approximately 80% of them found once; the top ten carry 3.9%. The material sequenced was PBMCs. Source of these receptors: a man aged 18 to 30 in good health and CMV-seronegative.

The rearrangement uses TRBV5-4 and TRBJ2-2, with 9 bases fitting TRBD2. Germline assignment: CDR1 SGHNT and CDR2 YYREEE (reference sequence). The CDR3 is 12 amino acids. The V segment lost 3 bases and the J segment 11 bases; nucleotides outside the gene matches: 2. The CDR3 coding sequence is TGTGCCAGCAGCTCCGGGACTAGCGAGCTGTTTTTT. This codes for CASSSGTSELFF.

This chain links TRBV4-1 with TRBJ2-5; TRBD2 agrees at 7 bases. This CDR3 spans 15 amino acids. Germline V gene lookup returns CDR1 MGHRA and CDR2 YSYEKL. The trim removed 4 bases at V and 5 bases at J, leaving 10 bases unmatched. The DNA for the CDR3 is TGCGCCAGCAGCCCCGGACTGGGGGGGGTGGAGACCCAGTACTTC. This encodes CASSPGLGGVETQYF.

This chain uses TRBV5-1 with TRBJ2-3; D is perhaps TRBD1 (6 bases). This CDR3 has 13 amino acids. The germline V gene has CDR1 SGHRS and CDR2 YFSETQ. V was shortened by 5 bases and J by 2 bases, with 9 bases between the two germline ends. The CDR3 coding sequence is TGCGCCAGCAGTACAGGGACCACAGATACGCAGTATTTT. It codes for CASSTGTTDTQYF.

The chain recombines TRBV27 with TRBJ2-3; TRBD2 matches at 7 bases. The germline V gene has CDR1 MNHEY and CDR2 SMNVEV (reference sequence). The trim removed 1 base at V and 3 bases at J, leaving 4 bases unmatched. The CDR3 sequence is 15 residues long. The CDR3 coding sequence is TGTGCCAGCAGTTTATGGGCGGGAGTAACAGATACGCAGTATTTT. It translates to CASSLWAGVTDTQYF.

This clone showed up just a few times. The CDR3 region has the DNA TGTGCCAGCTCCCAAGGGGGCGGCTACGAGCAGTACTTC. Its translation is CASSQGGGYEQYF. The chain is built from TRBV9 and TRBJ2-7, with TRBD1 matching over 7 bases. CDR1 is SGDLS, CDR2 YYNGEE, per germline. J was trimmed by 3 bases and V by 7 bases; bases with no gene match: 7. The CDR3 spans 13 residues.

This clone was detected only a few times. As DNA, the CDR3 is TGCGCCAGCAGCTACGTCCAGGGGGCGCCTGGCTACACCTTC. This gives the protein CASSYVQGAPGYTF. The chain is built from TRBV5-1 and TRBJ1-2, with 8 bases matching TRBD1. The V segment lost 3 bases and the J segment 7 bases; nucleotides outside the gene matches: 8. CDR1 and CDR2 (germline): SGHRS, YFSETQ. The CDR3 totals 14 residues.

In this sample, this clone turned up once. V gene TRBV7-8 combines with J gene TRBJ2-1; perhaps TRBD1 as D (6 bases). Germline CDR1 and CDR2: SGHVS and FQNEAQ. The CDR3 sequence is 14 residues long. V dropped 3 bases and J dropped 4 bases, with 10 bases sitting between them. The CDR3, as DNA: TGTGCCAGCAGCTTTCGGACAGTTTACAATGAGCAGTTCTTC. As protein: CASSFRTVYNEQFF. Together with reference TRBV7-8 and TRBJ2-1, the CDR3 gives the full variable domain: GAGVSQSPRYKVAKRGQDVALRCDPISGHVSLFWYQQALGQGPEFLTYFQNEAQLDKSGLPSDRFFAERPEGSVSTLKIQRTQQEDSAVYLCASSFRTVYNEQFFGPGTRLTVL.

This rearrangement joins TRBV7-8 to TRBJ2-7; possible D gene TRBD2, 5 bases. Trimming cost V 5 bases and J 3 bases, with 14 bases left between them. CDR1 is SGHVS and CDR2 is FQNEAQ in the germline V gene. The CDR3 runs 14 residues. CDR3 sequence: CASSLGAFIYEQYF. CDR3 in DNA: TGTGCCAGCAGCCTGGGAGCTTTTATCTACGAGCAGTACTTC.